This T cell receptor beta chain was sequenced in a study of T cells in localized non-small cell lung cancer. With regard to this clone: Its cognate antigen is unknown.

Trimming took off 1 base at V and 3 bases at J, with 12 bases between the two ends. CDR3 length equals 15 residues. Germline V gene data show CDR1 as SGHRS and CDR2 as YFSETQ. This table comes from immunoSEQ multiplex PCR, and its TCRdb copy is limited to in-frame clones, with some not included. The sample holds around 35,000 clones, 93% seen once. Findings and limits, study-wide: Uninvolved neighboring lung showed the greatest T cell clonality, exceeding tumor. Elevated blood T cell density was associated with longer overall survival.

This sequence originates from a female donor of 60 years or more with stage I lung adenocarcinoma. The sample was peripheral blood, taken before any cancer treatment. The chain recombines TRBV5-1 with TRBJ2-3; TRBD2 is a possible D gene (5 bases). The DNA for the CDR3 is TGCGCCAGCAGCTTGACTGGAGGATGGACAGATACGCAGTATTTT. It translates to CASSLTGGWTDTQYF.